Each of the 5 T cell receptor beta chains below was sequenced from the same sample in a study of blood T cells in healthy people across ages. It was with a sample-barcoded 5' primer and a J-beta primer mix that a second PCR of roughly 7 to 11 cycles was run. One entry per CDR3 protein results from TCRdb running MiXCR on the 5' RACE reads. The sample holds 800,000 to 900,000 distinct CDR3 sequences, roughly 60% seen once. Sequencing was carried out using blood. Source of these receptors: a man aged 30 to 45 in good health.

The chain employs TRBV6-5 and TRBJ2-5, with 9 positions matching TRBD2. Germline-derived CDR1 and CDR2 are MNHEY and SVGAGI. After removal of 8 bases from V and 7 bases from J, the junction contained 8 bases not matched to a gene. CDR3 size: 13 residues. The DNA of the CDR3 is TGTGCCAGCGTCCCTAGCGGGGCGGGGACCCAGTACTTC. It is translated as CASVPSGAGTQYF.

This clonotype was detected only a few times. The J gene is TRBJ2-3, the V gene TRBV12-3 or TRBV12-4; maybe TRBD2 (6 bases). This CDR3 region has 16 residues. V lost 6 bases and J 0 bases, leaving 16 bases between the germline ends. CDR3 in DNA: TGTGCCAGCAGCACCCCTACTAGCCGCAGCACAGATACGCAGTATTTT. It specifies CASSTPTSRSTDTQYF.

V gene TRBV20-1 combines with J gene TRBJ2-1, with D unclear. In germline, CDR1 is DFQATT, CDR2 SNEGSKA (reference sequence). Trimming shortened V by 5 bases and J by 5 bases, and 19 bases separated the two germline ends. The CDR3 is 15 amino acids. The CDR3 bases are TGCAGTGCTCTACCGTGGGCCGCCAGTAACAATGAGCAGTTCTTC. It specifies CSALPWAASNNEQFF.

This clonotype was observed a single time. CDR3 sequence: CASSLGQGYSNQPQHF. As DNA, the CDR3 is TGCGCCAGCAGCTTGGGGCAGGGTTATAGCAATCAGCCCCAGCATTTT. V gene TRBV5-1 combines with J gene TRBJ1-5; D possibly corresponds to TRBD1 (5 bases). Germline lookup yields CDR1 SGHRS and CDR2 YFSETQ. This CDR3 is built from 16 residues. Trimming left V 0 bases short and J 0 bases short, with 10 bases between.

The chain employs TRBV27 and TRBJ2-4; no clear D. The CDR3 runs 16 residues. CDR1 is MNHEY and CDR2 is SMNVEV in the germline V gene (reference sequence). The V end was cut by 1 base, the J end by 3 bases, with 13 bases between. The CDR3: CASSLYGIGLKNIQYF. For the CDR3, the DNA is TGTGCCAGCAGTTTATATGGGATAGGGCTCAAAAACATTCAGTACTTC.